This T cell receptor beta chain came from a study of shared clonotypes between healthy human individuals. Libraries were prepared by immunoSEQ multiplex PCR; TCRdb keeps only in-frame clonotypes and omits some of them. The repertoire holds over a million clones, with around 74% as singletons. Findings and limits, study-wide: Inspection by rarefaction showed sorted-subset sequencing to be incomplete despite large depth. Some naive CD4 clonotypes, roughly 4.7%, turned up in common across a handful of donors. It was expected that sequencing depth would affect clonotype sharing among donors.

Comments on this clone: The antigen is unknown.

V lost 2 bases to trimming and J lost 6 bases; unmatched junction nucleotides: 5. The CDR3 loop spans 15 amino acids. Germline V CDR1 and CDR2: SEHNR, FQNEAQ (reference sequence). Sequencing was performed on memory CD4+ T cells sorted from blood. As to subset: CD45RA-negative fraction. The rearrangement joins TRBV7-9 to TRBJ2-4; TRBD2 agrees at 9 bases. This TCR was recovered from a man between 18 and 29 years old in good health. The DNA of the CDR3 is TGTGCCAGCAGCTTATCCGCGGGAGGGGGAAACATTCAGTACTTC. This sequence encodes CASSLSAGGGNIQYF.